These 12 T cell receptor beta chains were sequenced from one sample in a study of beta chain features in type 1 diabetes. The study reverse transcribed the entire isolated RNA, so it sequenced expressed TCRB transcripts. Here immunoSEQ multiplex PCR was the method, and the copy in TCRdb shows in-frame clones only, minus some. The sample holds hundreds of thousands of clones, about 70% seen once. Sequencing input: naive CD4+ T cells from blood. The receptors derive from a man aged 25-40 years in good health.

Details on this clone: Other DNA sequences in the sample encode the same CDR3. In DNA, the CDR3 is TGCAGCGTACCTGGACAGGGGACCTACAATGAGCAGTTCTTC. This gives the protein CSVPGQGTYNEQFF. The chain carries TRBV29-1 and TRBJ2-1; 9 positions match TRBD1. The germline gives CDR1 SQVTM, CDR2 ANQGSEA. The trim removed 6 bases at V and 2 bases at J, leaving 5 bases unmatched. This CDR3 region has 14 residues.

This clone was detected once. This chain joins TRBV15 and TRBJ2-1; D call uncertain. The V gene lost 0 bases and the J gene lost 2 bases, with 14 bases spanning the gap. CDR1 is LNHNV and CDR2 is YYDKDF in the germline V gene (reference sequence). The CDR3 contains 17 residues. The CDR3 sequence: CATSRDYRADAYNEQFF. Here the CDR3 DNA reads TGTGCCACCAGCAGAGATTACCGTGCTGATGCCTACAATGAGCAGTTCTTC.

The chain recombines TRBV4-2 with TRBJ2-1, with 9 nucleotides matching TRBD2. Unmatched junction bases numbered 4, after V lost 4 bases and J lost 3 bases. This CDR3 comprises 15 residues. Germline values: CDR1 LGHNA, CDR2 YNFKEQ. CDR3 residues: CASSPGTSNYNEQFF. The CDR3 DNA is TGTGCCAGCAGCCCCGGGACTAGCAACTACAATGAGCAGTTCTTC.

The genes are TRBV5-5 and TRBJ2-7; D gene uncertain. This CDR3 contains 11 residues. Germline CDR1 and CDR2: SGHKS and YYEKEE (reference sequence). Trimming removed 4 bases at V and 3 bases at J, with 5 bases between. CDR3 sequence: CASSGHYEQYF. Here the CDR3 DNA reads TGTGCCAGCAGCGGGCACTACGAGCAGTACTTC.

The CDR3 sequence: CATSRARERQGGYFF. The CDR3 nucleotides read TGTGCCACCAGCAGAGCTAGGGAGAGACAGGGTGGTTACTTCTTC. The chain joins TRBV15 to TRBJ2-1; TRBD1 aligns across 7 bases. Unmatched junction bases numbered 16, after V lost 1 base and J lost 16 bases. This CDR3 is built from 15 residues. Germline loops: CDR1 LNHNV, CDR2 YYDKDF (reference sequence).

V gene TRBV7-9 combines with J gene TRBJ1-2; TRBD1 might be the D (5 bases). Per the germline V gene, CDR1 is SEHNR and CDR2 is FQNEAQ (reference sequence). This CDR3 has 13 amino acids. Trimming removed 5 bases from V and 13 bases from J, with 20 bases in between. CDR3 in DNA: TGTGCCAGCAGCGAATGGGGACGGCTGGGAGTCACCTTC. Translated, it gives CASSEWGRLGVTF. Filled out from reference TRBV7-9 and TRBJ1-2, the complete variable domain reads DTGVSQNPRHKITKRGQNVTFRCDPISEHNRLYWYRQTLGQGPEFLTYFQNEAQLEKSRLLSDRFSAERPKGSFSTLEIQRTEQGDSAMYLCASSEWGRLGVTFGSGTRLTVV.

The chain is built from TRBV18 and TRBJ2-3; a weak D match, TRBD1 (5 bases). CDR1 is KGHSH, CDR2 LQKENI, per germline. Trimming pared 3 bases from V and 3 bases from J, leaving 10 bases between. The CDR3 loop spans 14 amino acids. The CDR3 DNA reads TGTGCCAGCTCACCTCTGAGACAGACAGATACGCAGTATTTT. It translates to CASSPLRQTDTQYF.

The chain has TRBV30 and TRBJ2-2, with unresolved D. Between the trimmed V and J ends, which lost 4 bases and 7 bases, there was a span of 16 bases. The CDR3 has 14 amino acids. Germline CDR1 reads GTSNPN; CDR2 reads SVGIG (reference sequence). In DNA, the CDR3 is TGTGCCTGGATTGGGCACGGCGGATTCGGGGAGCTGTTTTTT. The encoded protein is CAWIGHGGFGELFF.

The chain uses TRBV29-1 and TRBJ2-4; unclear D gene. The germline CDR1 and CDR2 sequences are SQVTM and ANQGSEA. This CDR3 comprises 13 residues. V was clipped by 8 bases and J by 0 bases, with 11 bases between them. The CDR3 loop is CSFKSLAKNIQYF. Written as DNA, the CDR3 is TGCAGCTTTAAATCCTTAGCCAAAAACATTCAGTACTTC.

As concerns this clone: Distinct nucleotide sequences in the sample also encode this CDR3. The chain recombines TRBV30 with TRBJ1-2; D is perhaps TRBD1 (5 bases). Deletions cut 3 bases from V and 5 bases from J, with 10 bases between. The CDR3 runs 12 residues. Germline lookup yields CDR1 GTSNPN and CDR2 SVGIG (reference sequence). The CDR3 coding sequence is TGTGCCTGGAGACCGGGGGAGTATGGCTACACCTTC. This encodes CAWRPGEYGYTF.

The rearrangement joins TRBV29-1 to TRBJ1-4; D is unresolved. CDR1 SQVTM and CDR2 ANQGSEA come from the germline V gene. V lost 8 bases and J lost 8, with 12 bases in between. This CDR3 has 11 residues. The CDR3 sequence is CSSEVGEKLFF. DNA of the CDR3: TGCAGCTCAGAGGTTGGGGAAAAACTGTTTTTT.

This rearrangement joins TRBV23-1 to TRBJ2-1, with D maybe TRBD1 (5 bases). TRBV23-1 is placed among ORFs of uncertain function. The CDR3 spans 13 residues. The V and J ends lost 3 bases and 3 bases respectively, with 6 bases between them. The CDR3 bases are TGCGCCAGCAGTCAGACAGTCTACAATGAGCAGTTCTTC. It yields the protein CASSQTVYNEQFF.